This TCR beta chain was captured in a study of shared clonotypes between healthy human individuals (dated by TCRdb to 2019 to 2021). Broadly, across the study: A couple of women and three men aged 18 to 49 years were included in the cohort. For each donor, three plates each were used for CD4 naive and CD4 memory, two plates were used for CD8 naive, and one plate was used for CD8 memory. To estimate repertoire size and how much clonotypes are shared between individuals, the study performed deep sequencing of blood TCR repertoires from 4 to 6 healthy adults. Libraries were prepared and TCR repertoires were sequenced by different laboratories using diverse techniques, in order to increase sequencing depth and limit assay-specific biases. Each donor's leukapheresis produced roughly between about 0.9 and 9.5 billion PBMCs. The research as a whole found: Naive subsets generally had larger estimated clonotype richness than memory subsets. Incomplete sequencing was indicated by rarefaction of sorted-subset datasets, despite the large sequencing depth. Based on pairwise subsampling, the degree of clonotype sharing among donors was expected to be affected by sequencing depth. Only blood was sampled, and tissue TCR repertoires likely differ from those in blood. Across a few donors, 5% to 6% of naive CD4, over 3% of naive CD8, 2% to 2.5% of memory CD4, and roughly 0.4% of memory CD8 clonotypes were shared. The genetic and exposure-history diversity represented was limited by the small number of donors. Compared with non-shared clonotypes, clonotypes shared by all four sorted-subset donors had higher generation probabilities.

TCR CDR3 regions were amplified from genomic DNA by multiplex PCR using the deep immunoSEQ assay. For each cell subset, the extracted genomic DNA was distributed evenly across all wells of several immunoSEQ 96-well plates, and each plate served as one replicate. For sorted subsets, each replicate PCR was loaded with 200 ng genomic DNA, equivalent to some 31,000 T cell genomes. The purified libraries were quantified using a Qubit 3.0 fluorometer, sized with a Bioanalyzer 2100, and then quantified again using the KAPA Library Quantification kit. Each immunoSEQ 96-well plate was sequenced on its own single-read 150-cycle Illumina NextSeq 550 flow cell. The authors processed their data as follows. The immunoSEQ output contained only junctional sequences without quality scores, so filtering could not match that applied to full-length reads. Sequences were annotated with PyIR, a Python wrapper for IgBLAST v1.9, and V/J genes and CDR3 were assigned using IMGT germline references. Reads were removed for weak V/J assignments (E-value above 1e-6), missing CDR3, stop codons, out-of-frame junctions, or ambiguous translated residues. V3J clonotypes were defined as sequences sharing the same inferred V gene, J gene, and CDR3 amino acid sequence. The percentage overlap between two repertoires was calculated by dividing the number of shared unique clonotypes by the size of the smaller repertoire. Richness of each repertoire was evaluated using RTK rarefaction, the Chao1 estimator, and Recon v2.1 estimates of unobserved clonotypes. OLGA was used to compute generation probabilities for all TCRbeta clonotypes that the gDNA method yielded from a handful of donors. Drawn from immuneACCESS, this table holds only the in-frame rearrangements with V and J called that TCRdb kept. Clones are partly lost; checked studies trace under half to an unresolved V gene and leave the rest unexplained. From that table come the V and J calls and clone size; the DNA was used to work out D and trimming. This sample lists some 2 million clones; over 85% were detected once. Approximately 0.13% of the sample comes from the top ten.

Details on this clone: Its antigen is unknown. Per-nucleotide qualities are absent, and no much larger clonotype sits a single base away.

Healthy HIV-negative adults with no recently reported acute infections or vaccinations were included as donors. Every donor was a Caucasian adult residing in Nashville, Tennessee, USA. CD4+ T cells were enriched through magnetic negative selection, after which naive cells were positively selected on CD45RA and the remaining negative fraction served as the memory subset. Blood was obtained by leukapheresis, after which PBMCs were separated by Ficoll-Histopaque density gradient centrifugation and cryopreserved in liquid nitrogen vapor phase. Analytical flow cytometry was used to check the purity and quantity of each magnetically sorted T cell population. Each sorted fraction had its genomic DNA isolated and then quantified by UV absorbance on a Nanodrop 2000c. The CDR3 spans 15 residues, from the cysteine through the phenylalanine. Only the CDR3 portion is preserved as DNA: 45 bases, with reading frame beginning at the first base. The junction carries 14 bases between V and J, which are trimmed by 6 bases and 3 bases respectively. CDR1 is given as SNHLY and CDR2 as FYNNEI, both from the germline V gene.

The rearrangement joined TRBV2 to TRBJ1-4; the D segment could be TRBD1, given 6 matching bases. The source of this sequence is a man aged 18 to 29 in good health. Sequenced: naive CD4+ T cells sorted from blood. The cell subset or site label here, explained by the study, means: CD45RA+ positively selected. In nucleotides, the sequence is TGTGCCAGCAGCATCGACAGGTTTTCTAATGAAAAACTGTTTTTT. It translates as CASSIDRFSNEKLFF.